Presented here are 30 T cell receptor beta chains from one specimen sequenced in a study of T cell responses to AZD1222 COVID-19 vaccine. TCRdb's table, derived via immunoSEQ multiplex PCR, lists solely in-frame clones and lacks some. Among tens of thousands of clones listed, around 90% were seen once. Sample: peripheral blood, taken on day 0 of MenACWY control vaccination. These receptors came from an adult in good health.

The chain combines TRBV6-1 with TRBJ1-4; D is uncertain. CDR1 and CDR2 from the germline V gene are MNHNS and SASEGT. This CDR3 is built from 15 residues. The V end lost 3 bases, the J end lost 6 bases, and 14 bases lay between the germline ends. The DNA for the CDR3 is TGTGCCAGCAGTGAGGAGGGAGGGAGGTATGAAAAACTGTTTTTT. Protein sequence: CASSEEGGRYEKLFF.

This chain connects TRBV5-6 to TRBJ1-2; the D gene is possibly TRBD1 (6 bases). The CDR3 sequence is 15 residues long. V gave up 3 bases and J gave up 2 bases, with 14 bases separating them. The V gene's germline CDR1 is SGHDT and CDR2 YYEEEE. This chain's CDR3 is CASSSQGGPNYGYTF. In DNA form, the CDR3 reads TGTGCCAGCAGCTCCCAAGGGGGGCCAAACTATGGCTACACCTTC.

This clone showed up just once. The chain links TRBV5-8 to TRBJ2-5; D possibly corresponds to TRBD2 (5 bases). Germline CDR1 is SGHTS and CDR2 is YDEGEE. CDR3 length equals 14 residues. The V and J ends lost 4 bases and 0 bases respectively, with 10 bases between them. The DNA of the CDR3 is TGTGCCAGCAGCAAAGAGACTAACCAAGAGACCCAGTACTTC. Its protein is CASSKETNQETQYF.

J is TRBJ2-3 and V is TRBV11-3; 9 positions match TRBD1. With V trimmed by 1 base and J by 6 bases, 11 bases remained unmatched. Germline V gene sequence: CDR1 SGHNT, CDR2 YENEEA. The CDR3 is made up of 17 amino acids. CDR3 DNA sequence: TGTGCCAGCAGCTTAGGGGGACAGGGCCGACGGGGGGATACGCAGTATTTT. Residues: CASSLGGQGRRGDTQYF. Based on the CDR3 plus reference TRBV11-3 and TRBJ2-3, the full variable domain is EAGVVQSPRYKIIEKKQPVAFWCNPISGHNTLYWYLQNLGQGPELLIRYENEEAVDDSQLPKDRFSAERLKGVDSTLKIQPAELGDSAVYLCASSLGGQGRRGDTQYFGPGTRLTVL.

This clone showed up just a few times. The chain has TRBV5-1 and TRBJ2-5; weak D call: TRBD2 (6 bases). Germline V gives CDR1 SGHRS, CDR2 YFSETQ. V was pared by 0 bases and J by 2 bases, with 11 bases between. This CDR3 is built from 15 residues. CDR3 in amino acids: CASSLDSGGQETQYF. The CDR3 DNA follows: TGCGCCAGCAGCTTGGACAGTGGGGGGCAAGAGACCCAGTACTTC.

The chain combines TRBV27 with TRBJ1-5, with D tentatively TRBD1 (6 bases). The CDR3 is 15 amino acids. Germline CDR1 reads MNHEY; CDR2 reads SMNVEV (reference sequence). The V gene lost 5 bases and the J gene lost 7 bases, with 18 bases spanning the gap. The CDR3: CASSPRTAQGQPQHF. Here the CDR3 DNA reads TGTGCCAGCAGTCCGCGGACGGCCCAGGGGCAGCCCCAGCATTTT.

CDR3: CASTTGDLYEQYF. The CDR3 bases are TGTGCCAGCACCACCGGGGACCTCTACGAGCAGTACTTC. The chain uses TRBV6-5 and TRBJ2-7; the D call may be TRBD1 or TRBD2 (5 bases each). Trimming cost V 7 bases and J 3 bases, with 13 bases left between them. This CDR3 has 13 residues. Germline CDR1 MNHEY, CDR2 SVGAGI.

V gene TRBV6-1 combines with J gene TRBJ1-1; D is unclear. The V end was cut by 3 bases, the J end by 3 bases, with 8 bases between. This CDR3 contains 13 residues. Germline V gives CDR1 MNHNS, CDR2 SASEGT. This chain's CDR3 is CASSEGSHTEAFF. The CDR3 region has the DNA TGTGCCAGCAGTGAGGGCAGCCACACTGAAGCTTTCTTT.

The CDR3 coding sequence is TGTGCCAGCAGTTTACGGGCTGGCTACACCTTC. It translates to CASSLRAGYTF. The V gene is TRBV28, the J gene TRBJ1-2; no definite D call. V lost 2 bases and J lost 7, with 5 bases in between. Looked up from germline, CDR1 is MDHEN and CDR2 is SYDVKM. This CDR3 contains 11 residues.

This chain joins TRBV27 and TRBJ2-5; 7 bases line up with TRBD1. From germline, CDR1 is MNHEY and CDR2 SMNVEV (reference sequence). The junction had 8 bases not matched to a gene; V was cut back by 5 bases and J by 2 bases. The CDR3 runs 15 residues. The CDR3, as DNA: TGTGCCAGCAGTCCCTTAGGGGGCCCACAAGAGACCCAGTACTTC. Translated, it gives CASSPLGGPQETQYF.

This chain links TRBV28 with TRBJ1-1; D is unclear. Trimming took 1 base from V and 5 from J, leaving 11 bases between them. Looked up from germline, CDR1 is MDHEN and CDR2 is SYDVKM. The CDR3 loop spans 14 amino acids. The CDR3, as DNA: TGTGCCAGCAGTTTATCATCGGGTGGGACTGAAGCTTTCTTT. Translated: CASSLSSGGTEAFF.

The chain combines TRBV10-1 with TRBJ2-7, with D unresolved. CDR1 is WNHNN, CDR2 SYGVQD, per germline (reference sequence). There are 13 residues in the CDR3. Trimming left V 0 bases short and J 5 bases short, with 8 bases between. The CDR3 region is CASSESSAHEQYF. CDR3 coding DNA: TGCGCCAGCAGTGAGTCTTCGGCGCACGAGCAGTACTTC.

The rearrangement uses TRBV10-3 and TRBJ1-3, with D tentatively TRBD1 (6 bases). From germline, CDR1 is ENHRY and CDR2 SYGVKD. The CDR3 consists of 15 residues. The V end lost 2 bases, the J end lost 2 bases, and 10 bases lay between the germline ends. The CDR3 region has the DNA TGTGCCATCAGTGAGAATACAGGGACTGGAAACACCATATATTTT. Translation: CAISENTGTGNTIYF.

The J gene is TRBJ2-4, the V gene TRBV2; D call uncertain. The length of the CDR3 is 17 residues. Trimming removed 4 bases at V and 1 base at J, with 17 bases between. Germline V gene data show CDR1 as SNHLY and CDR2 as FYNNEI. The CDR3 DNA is TGTGCCAGCAGTGTTTCCGGCACCCAAGGGGCCAAAAACATTCAGTACTTC. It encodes CASSVSGTQGAKNIQYF.

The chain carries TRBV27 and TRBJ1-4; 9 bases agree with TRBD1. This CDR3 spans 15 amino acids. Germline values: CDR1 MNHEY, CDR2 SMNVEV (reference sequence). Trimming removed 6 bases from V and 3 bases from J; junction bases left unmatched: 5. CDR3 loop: CASRQGALSNEKLFF. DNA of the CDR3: TGTGCCAGCAGACAGGGGGCGCTTTCTAATGAAAAACTGTTTTTT.

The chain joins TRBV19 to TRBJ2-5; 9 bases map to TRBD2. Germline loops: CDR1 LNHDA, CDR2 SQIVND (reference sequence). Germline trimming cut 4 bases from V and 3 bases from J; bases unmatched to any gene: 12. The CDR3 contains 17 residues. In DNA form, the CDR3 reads TGTGCCAGTAGTAGCCTAGCGGGGAGAGCCTTCAAAGAGACCCAGTACTTC. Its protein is CASSSLAGRAFKETQYF.

CDR3 DNA: TGCGCCAGCAGTCCCGGACAGTCCTCTGGGGCCAACGTCCTGACTTTC. This gives the protein CASSPGQSSGANVLTF. The rearrangement joins TRBV5-1 to TRBJ2-6; a weak D match, TRBD1 (6 bases). There are 16 residues in the CDR3. Trimming left V 5 bases short and J 0 bases short, with 12 bases between. Looked up from germline, CDR1 is SGHRS and CDR2 is YFSETQ.

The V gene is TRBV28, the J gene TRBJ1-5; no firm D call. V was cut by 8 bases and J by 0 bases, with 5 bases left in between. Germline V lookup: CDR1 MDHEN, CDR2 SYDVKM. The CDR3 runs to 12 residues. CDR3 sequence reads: CASGSSNQPQHF. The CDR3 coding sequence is TGTGCCAGCGGGAGTAGCAATCAGCCCCAGCATTTT.

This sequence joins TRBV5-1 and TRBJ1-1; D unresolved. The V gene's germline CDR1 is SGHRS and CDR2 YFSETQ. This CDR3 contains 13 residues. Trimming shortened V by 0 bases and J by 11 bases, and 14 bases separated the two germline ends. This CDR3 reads CASSLDSGPAAFF. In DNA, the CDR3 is TGCGCCAGCAGCTTGGATTCGGGTCCGGCTGCTTTCTTT. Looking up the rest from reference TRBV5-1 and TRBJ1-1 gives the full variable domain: KAGVTQTPRYLIKTRGQQVTLSCSPISGHRSVSWYQQTPGQGLQFLFEYFSETQRNKGNFPGRFSGRQFSNSRSEMNVSTLELGDSALYLCASSLDSGPAAFFGQGTRLTVV.

Written as DNA, the CDR3 is TGTGCCAGTCGGGTGGGCTACACCTTC. Its translation is CASRVGYTF. The chain recombines TRBV12-3 or TRBV12-4 with TRBJ1-2; D is undetermined. The CDR3 is 9 amino acids. V was cut by 9 bases and J by 8 bases, with 7 bases left in between.

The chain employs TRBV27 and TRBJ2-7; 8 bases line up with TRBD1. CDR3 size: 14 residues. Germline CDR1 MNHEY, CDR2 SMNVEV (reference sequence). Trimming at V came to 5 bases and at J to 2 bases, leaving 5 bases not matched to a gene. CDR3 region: CASSPGQGPYEQYF. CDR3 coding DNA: TGTGCCAGCAGTCCTGGACAGGGACCCTACGAGCAGTACTTC.

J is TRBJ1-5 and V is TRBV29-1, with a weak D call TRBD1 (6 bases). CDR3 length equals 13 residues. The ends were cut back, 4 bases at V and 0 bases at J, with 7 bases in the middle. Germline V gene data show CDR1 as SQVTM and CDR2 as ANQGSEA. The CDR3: CSVGQDSNQPQHF. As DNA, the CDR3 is TGCAGCGTTGGACAGGATAGCAATCAGCCCCAGCATTTT.

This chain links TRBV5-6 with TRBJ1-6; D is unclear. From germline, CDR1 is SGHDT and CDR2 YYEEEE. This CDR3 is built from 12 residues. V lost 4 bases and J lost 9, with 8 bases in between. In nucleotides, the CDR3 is TGTGCCAGCAGCCCGGTGGGTTCACCCCTCCACTTT. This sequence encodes CASSPVGSPLHF.

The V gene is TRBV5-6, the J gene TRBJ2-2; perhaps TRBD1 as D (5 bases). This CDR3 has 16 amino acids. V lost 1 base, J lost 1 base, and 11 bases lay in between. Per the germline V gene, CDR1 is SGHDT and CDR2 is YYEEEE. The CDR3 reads CASSLRGIGNTGELFF. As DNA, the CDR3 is TGTGCCAGCAGCTTGAGGGGAATAGGGAACACCGGGGAGCTGTTTTTT.

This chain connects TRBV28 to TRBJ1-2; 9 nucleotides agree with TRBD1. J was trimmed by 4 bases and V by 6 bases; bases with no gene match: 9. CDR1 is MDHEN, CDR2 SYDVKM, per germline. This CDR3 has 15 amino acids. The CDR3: CASSPTGGPRYGYTF. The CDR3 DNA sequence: TGTGCCAGCAGCCCCACAGGGGGCCCACGCTATGGCTACACCTTC.

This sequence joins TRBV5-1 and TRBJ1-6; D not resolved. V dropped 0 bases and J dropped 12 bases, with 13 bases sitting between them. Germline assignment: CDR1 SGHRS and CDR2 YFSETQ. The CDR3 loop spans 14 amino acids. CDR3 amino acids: CASSLEVGLRPLHF. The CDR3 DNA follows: TGCGCCAGCAGCTTGGAGGTAGGGCTGAGACCCCTCCACTTT.

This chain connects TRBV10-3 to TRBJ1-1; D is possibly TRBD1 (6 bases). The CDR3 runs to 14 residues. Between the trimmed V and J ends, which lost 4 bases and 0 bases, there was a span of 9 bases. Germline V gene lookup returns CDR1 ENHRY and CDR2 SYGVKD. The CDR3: CAISGTAMNTEAFF. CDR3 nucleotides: TGTGCCATCAGTGGGACAGCGATGAACACTGAAGCTTTCTTT.

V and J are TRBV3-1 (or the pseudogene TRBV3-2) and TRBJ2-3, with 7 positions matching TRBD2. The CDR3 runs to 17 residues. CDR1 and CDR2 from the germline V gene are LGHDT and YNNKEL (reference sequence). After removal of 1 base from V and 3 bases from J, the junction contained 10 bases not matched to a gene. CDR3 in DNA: TGTGCCAGCAGCCAAGGGTTGAGCGGGATGGGGACAGATACGCAGTATTTT. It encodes CASSQGLSGMGTDTQYF.

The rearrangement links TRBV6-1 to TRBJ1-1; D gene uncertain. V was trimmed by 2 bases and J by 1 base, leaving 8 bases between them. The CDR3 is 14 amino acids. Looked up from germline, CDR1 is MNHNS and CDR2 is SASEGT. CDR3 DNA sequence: TGTGCCAGCAGTGAATCAACGGCGAACACTGAAGCTTTCTTT. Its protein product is CASSESTANTEAFF.

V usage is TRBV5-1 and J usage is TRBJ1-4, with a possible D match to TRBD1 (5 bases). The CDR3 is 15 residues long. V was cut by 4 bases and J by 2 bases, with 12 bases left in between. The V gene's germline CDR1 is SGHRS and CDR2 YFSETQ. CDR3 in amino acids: CASSLLGGTNEKLFF. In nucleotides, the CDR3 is TGCGCCAGCAGCCTTCTCGGGGGGACTAATGAAAAACTGTTTTTT.